Detailed here is one T cell receptor (beta chain). Repertoires were generated with immunoSEQ multiplex PCR, while TCRdb's copy carries only in-frame clones and drops some. The sample includes 140,000 to 150,000 clones, roughly nine tenths of them seen just once. This CDR3 is built from 15 residues. Germline V gene sequence: CDR1 SGHRS, CDR2 YFSETQ. V lost 4 bases, J lost 6 bases, and 11 bases stayed unmatched. The data are from a study of blood T cell repertoires in COVID-19. The study assigned cohorts using participant-reported clinical history. Sequencing used PBMCs or T cells enriched from blood (not recorded which). The J gene is TRBJ1-1, the V gene TRBV5-1, with 8 bases aligning to TRBD1. This TCR came from a woman in her 40s who had been exposed to COVID-19. CDR3 DNA sequence: TGCGCCAGCAGCAAGTGGGGACAGGAGGGCGCTGAAGCTTTCTTT. Translation gives CASSKWGQEGAEAFF.